A selection of T cell receptor beta chains follows, all from one sample in a study of T cells after posttransplantation cyclophosphamide. Only in-frame clones appear in the TCRdb table, and some are missing; sequencing was by immunoSEQ multiplex PCR. The sample shows tens of thousands of clones, none of them appearing just once. Sequencing was carried out using PBMCs. The source of these receptors is a woman in her 30s in good health and a related stem cell transplant donor. Both conserved end residues are part of each CDR3. Each record gives: V gene, D gene, clone size, J gene, CDR3 DNA, CDR3 protein. The D gene is left open where the match is weak. The size entry is marked missing in some rows and otherwise reads once, few, many or a size class.

TRBV5-1,TRBD1,many,TRBJ2-7,TGCGCCAGCAGCTTGGAAGGACAGGGTAAATACGAGCAGTACTTC,CASSLEGQGKYEQYF
TRBV5-6,TRBD1,many,TRBJ1-2,TGTGCCAGCAGCTTGCACAGGGGGCCAAGGGGCTACACCTTC,CASSLHRGPRGYTF
TRBV2,NA,many,TRBJ2-1,TGTGCCAGCAGTGAAGCACGGGGAGAGCAGTTCTTC,CASSEARGEQFF
TRBV5-1,TRBD1,many,TRBJ1-2,TGCGCCAGCAGCGCAGGGGGCTATGGCTACACCTTC,CASSAGGYGYTF
TRBV6-2/TRBV6-3,NA,many,TRBJ2-7,TGTGCCAGCAGTTACTCGCGGTTCGAGCAGTACTTC,CASSYSRFEQYF
TRBV10-3,TRBD1,many,TRBJ1-1,TGTGCCATCAGCCGGGACAGCCTAGACACTGAAGCTTTCTTT,CAISRDSLDTEAFF
TRBV5-1,TRBD1,few,TRBJ2-3,TGCGCCAGCAGCCCGGGGACAGGGGGCACAGATACGCAGTATTTT,CASSPGTGGTDTQYF
TRBV5-1,NA,many,TRBJ1-1,TGCGCCAGCAGCTTCGGGGAAGGCACTGAAGCTTTCTTT,CASSFGEGTEAFF
TRBV6-2/TRBV6-3,NA,many,TRBJ1-5,TGTGCCAGCAGTTACTCACATGCTGCGGATCAGCCCCAGCATTTT,CASSYSHAADQPQHF
TRBV9,NA,many,TRBJ2-2,TGTGCCAGCATTAAGGAGGAGGGCGACACCGGGGAGCTGTTTTTT,CASIKEEGDTGELFF
TRBV4-1,TRBD2,NA,TRBJ2-3,TGCGCCAGCAGCCTTGAGGGTAGCGGGGGGCCGACAGATACGCAGTATTTT,CASSLEGSGGPTDTQYF
TRBV9,NA,many,TRBJ1-1,TGTGCCAGCAGCTTATCGACAGGACGGAACACTGAAGCTTTCTTT,CASSLSTGRNTEAFF
TRBV5-6,NA,many,TRBJ1-2,TGTGCCAGCAGCCAGGACAGATATGGCTACACCTTC,CASSQDRYGYTF
TRBV4-2,NA,many,TRBJ1-5,TGTGCCAGCAGCCAAGTAAATAGCAATCAGCCCCAGCATTTT,CASSQVNSNQPQHF
TRBV10-3,NA,many,TRBJ2-1,TGTGCCATCAGTGAGTCGATACTAGTACCCTACAATGAGCAGTTCTTC,CAISESILVPYNEQFF
TRBV27,TRBD1,few,TRBJ2-5,TGTGCCAGCAGTCCCCGCCCTACAGGGGTTATGGGAGAGACCCAGTACTTC,CASSPRPTGVMGETQYF
TRBV7-9,NA,many,TRBJ1-2,TGTGCCAGCAGCTTAGAGCTCCTCTACTATGGCTACACCTTC,CASSLELLYYGYTF
TRBV4-2,TRBD2,NA,TRBJ2-2,TGTGCCAGCAGCCAAGATGGGGGCGGGGGGGCAGTCACCGGGGAGCTGTTTTTT,CASSQDGGGGAVTGELFF
TRBV2,TRBD1,many,TRBJ1-1,TGTGCCAGCATGAGAGGACAGGGGGCCTTGGAAGCTTTCTTT,CASMRGQGALEAFF
TRBV5-1,NA,many,TRBJ1-1,TGCGCCAGCAGCTTGGATCGAGGGAACACTGAAGCTTTCTTT,CASSLDRGNTEAFF
TRBV7-2,TRBD1,many,TRBJ1-1,TGTGCCAGCAGCTTGGACAGGGAAACTGAAGCTTTCTTT,CASSLDRETEAFF
TRBV30,TRBD1,many,TRBJ1-4,TGTGCCTGGAGTTCACAGGGGGCAGGAGAAAAACTGTTTTTT,CAWSSQGAGEKLFF
TRBV7-2,NA,many,TRBJ1-3,TGTGCCAGCAACACAGGGTCGAGAAACACCATATATTTT,CASNTGSRNTIYF
TRBV4-2,TRBD2,many,TRBJ2-2,TGTGCCAGCGGAGCGGGGGGGCCTGCCGGGGAGCTGTTTTTT,CASGAGGPAGELFF
TRBV30,TRBD1,few,TRBJ2-4,TGTGCCTGGAGTAGCCCCCTGGGGACAGAACTCCTAGCCAAAAACATTCAGTACTTC,CAWSSPLGTELLAKNIQYF